These 5 T cell receptor beta chains originate from one sample sequenced in a study of blood T cell repertoires in COVID-19. This table comes from immunoSEQ multiplex PCR, and its TCRdb copy is limited to in-frame clones, with some not included. The data contain about 120,000 clones, just under 80% of them singletons. The sample was peripheral blood. The receptors stem from a man in his sixties with active or convalescent COVID-19.

The chain uses TRBV18 and TRBJ2-2; 8 bases agree with TRBD1. The CDR3 loop spans 16 amino acids. Germline trimming cut 3 bases from V and 6 bases from J; bases unmatched to any gene: 9. Germline CDR1 KGHSH, CDR2 LQKENI. CDR3 protein: CASSPLDRAKAGELFF. The CDR3 DNA sequence: TGTGCCAGCTCACCCTTGGACAGGGCAAAGGCCGGGGAGCTGTTTTTT.

This clone was detected only once. The V call is TRBV7-3, the J call TRBJ2-7, with TRBD2 matching over 7 bases. Germline V gene data show CDR1 as SGHTA and CDR2 as FQGTGA. With 5 bases clipped from V and 5 bases from J, the junction kept 6 bases outside the gene matches. The CDR3 runs to 13 residues. In nucleotides, the CDR3 is TGTGCCAGCAGCCCTGGTGGGGGGGACGAGCAGTACTTC. Translation gives CASSPGGGDEQYF.

The chain recombines TRBV3-1 (or the pseudogene TRBV3-2) with TRBJ2-3; D is uncertain. V was shortened by 4 bases and J by 2 bases, with 13 bases between the two germline ends. Germline lookup yields CDR1 LGHDT and CDR2 YNNKEL (reference sequence). CDR3 length equals 15 residues. The CDR3 loop is CASSRASSYTDTQYF. The DNA for the CDR3 is TGTGCCAGCAGCCGGGCGAGCTCCTACACAGATACGCAGTATTTT.

The chain couples TRBV19 to TRBJ2-1, with a possible D match to TRBD2 (6 bases). The V gene's germline CDR1 is LNHDA and CDR2 SQIVND (reference sequence). Trimming pared 5 bases from V and 8 bases from J, leaving 19 bases between. The length of the CDR3 is 15 residues. CDR3 sequence: CASSLTPTRTDEQFF. CDR3 in DNA: TGTGCCAGTAGTCTCACACCGACTAGGACGGATGAGCAGTTCTTC.

In this sample, this clone turned up once. This rearrangement joins TRBV11-2 to TRBJ2-1, with TRBD2 matching over 9 bases. The CDR3 is made up of 18 amino acids. Germline lookup yields CDR1 SGHAT and CDR2 FQNNGV. With V trimmed by 1 base and J by 6 bases, 13 bases remained unmatched. DNA of the CDR3: TGTGCCAGCAGCTTAGGAGGGGCGGGAGGGCCTTTTGGCAATGAGCAGTTCTTC. As protein: CASSLGGAGGPFGNEQFF. The full variable domain, completed using reference TRBV11-2 and TRBJ2-1, is EAGVAQSPRYKIIEKRQSVAFWCNPISGHATLYWYQQILGQGPKLLIQFQNNGVVDDSQLPKDRFSAERLKGVDSTLKIQPAKLEDSAVYLCASSLGGAGGPFGNEQFFGPGTRLTVL.